This TCR beta chain was sequenced in a study of cytomegalovirus exposure and HLA in healthy donors. Study-level information: The same platform was used for the 110 or so validation repertoires as for the roughly 700 first-cohort repertoires, as reported in a later analysis. Regarding the study as a whole: The authors confirmed in vitro that a few CMV-associated chains were specific for CMV antigens. One later analysis, an examination of the approximately 130 validation repertoires, found that first-cohort TCR clusters tended to co-occur in them. The study labeled fewer than 200 TCR beta chains cytomegalovirus-associated.

The repertoire was sequenced with immunoSEQ multiplex PCR; TCRdb's copy has only in-frame clones and lacks some. The sample has fewer than 150,000 clones; approximately 88% are singletons. Germline-derived CDR1 and CDR2 are MDHEN and SYDVKM. CDR3 length: 14 residues. V was cut by 5 bases and J by 4 bases, with 14 bases left in between. This clone was observed a single time. The antigen is unknown. The chain joins TRBV28 to TRBJ1-1; weak D call: TRBD1 (6 bases). Material for sequencing was PBMCs. This clonotype was obtained from a man in his late teens or twenties in good health and CMV-seronegative. The CDR3 nucleotides are TGTGCCAGCAGTACCGACACAGGGACCACTGAAGCTTTCTTT. Translated: CASSTDTGTTEAFF.